A selection of T cell receptor beta chains follows, all from one sample in a study of chemoradiotherapy in HPV16-positive cancers. Sequencing used immunoSEQ multiplex PCR; TCRdb keeps in-frame clones, though not all of them. The table includes 35,000 to 45,000 clones, roughly three quarters detected once. Source: blood, taken from a patient who underwent chemoradiotherapy. These receptor sequences come from a human donor with HPV-associated anogenital cancer. Each CDR3 is given with its conserved first and last residue. The D gene is left open where the match is weak. Some rows mark clone size as missing; the rest say once, few, many or name a class of expanded clone.

V,J,size,D,DNA,CDR3
TRBV5-4,TRBJ2-3,-,TRBD2,TGTGCCAGCAGCCCCCAGGGGACTAGCGGGGGGGCCCTAGATACGCAGTATTTT,CASSPQGTSGGALDTQYF
TRBV19,TRBJ1-6,once,-,TGTGCCAGTAGGACTACAGGGACCTCCTATAATTCACCCCTCCACTTT,CASRTTGTSYNSPLHF
TRBV15,TRBJ2-3,-,-,TGTGCCACCAGACCTAGCGGCACAGATACGCAGTATTTT,CATRPSGTDTQYF
TRBV9,TRBJ2-5,-,TRBD1,TGTGCCAGCAGCCCCAGACAGGGGTGGCAAGAGACCCAGTACTTC,CASSPRQGWQETQYF
TRBV11-2,TRBJ1-5,once,TRBD1,TGTGCCAGCAGCTTTGGACAGGGTGTAGGTCAGCCCCAGCATTTT,CASSFGQGVGQPQHF
TRBV7-9,TRBJ2-1,once,TRBD2,TGTGCCAGCAGCTTAGGGACTAGCGGGGGGATCAAATACAATGAGCAGTTCTTC,CASSLGTSGGIKYNEQFF
TRBV11-2,TRBJ2-5,-,TRBD1,TGTGCCAGCAGCGTACAGGGGGCAACGCAGACCCAGTACTTC,CASSVQGATQTQYF
TRBV5-1,TRBJ2-7,-,TRBD2,TGCGCCAGCAGAACGGGACTAGCGGACTACGAGCAGTACTTC,CASRTGLADYEQYF
TRBV11-1,TRBJ1-3,few,-,TGTGCCAGCAGTATCCGGGTGGACACCATATATTTT,CASSIRVDTIYF
TRBV6-1,TRBJ1-6,-,-,TGTGCCAGCACTGTGACGGTTAATTCACCCCTCCACTTT,CASTVTVNSPLHF
TRBV5-1,TRBJ2-2,-,TRBD2,TGCGCCAGCAGCACTCGACTAGCGGGGGAGCTGTTTTTT,CASSTRLAGELFF
TRBV6-1,TRBJ1-5,few,-,TGTGCCAGCAGTGCGCCGACAGGCGGGTTTGGCAATCAGCCCCAGCATTTT,CASSAPTGGFGNQPQHF
TRBV27,TRBJ2-7,once,TRBD1,TGTGCCAGCAGACGACAGGGCTCCTACGAGCAGTACTTC,CASRRQGSYEQYF
TRBV19,TRBJ1-2,-,-,TGTGCCAGTACCACGAACAGGGAAGGCTACACCTTC,CASTTNREGYTF
TRBV19,TRBJ2-7,-,-,TGTGCCAGTAGTATTGACGGAACCTACGAGCAGTACTTC,CASSIDGTYEQYF
TRBV5-6,TRBJ2-3,-,-,TGTGCCAGCAGCTTGGTGTCACGCACAGATACGCAGTATTTT,CASSLVSRTDTQYF
TRBV5-6,TRBJ1-2,few,-,TGTGCCAGCAGCTTGGCCCAGGGAGGGTTCGGGGGCTACACCTTC,CASSLAQGGFGGYTF
TRBV5-4,TRBJ2-5,few,-,TGTGCCAGCAGCTTTAGGGGAGGTCGGGAGACCCAGTACTTC,CASSFRGGRETQYF
TRBV18,TRBJ2-3,once,-,TGTGCCAGCTCAACGGGGGGCGCAGATACGCAGTATTTT,CASSTGGADTQYF
TRBV9,TRBJ1-1,-,-,TGTGCCAGCAGCGTAGGAATGCAGGGTAACACTGAAGCTTTCTTT,CASSVGMQGNTEAFF
TRBV18,TRBJ2-3,-,TRBD2,TGTGCCAGCTCACCACCAGGGCGGGGGGACACAGATACGCAGTATTTT,CASSPPGRGDTDTQYF
TRBV29-1,TRBJ2-3,-,TRBD2,TGCAGCGTTGAAGATTTTAGCGGGGGGGCCGCCACAGATACGCAGTATTTT,CSVEDFSGGAATDTQYF
TRBV18,TRBJ1-1,once,-,TGTGCCAGCTCACCTAATATCGGGGGCCCCACTGAAGCTTTCTTT,CASSPNIGGPTEAFF
TRBV7-8,TRBJ1-5,few,-,TGTGCCAGCAGCTTAGCCGGTCGGGAGCCCCAGCATTTT,CASSLAGREPQHF
TRBV18,TRBJ1-2,-,TRBD1,TGTGCCAGCTCCCTGGGACAGGGGAACTATGGCTACACCTTC,CASSLGQGNYGYTF
TRBV5-6,TRBJ2-7,-,-,TGTGCCAGCTCTGAGGGCTACGAGCAGTACTTC,CASSEGYEQYF
TRBV30,TRBJ2-7,-,-,TGTGCCTGGAGTGTAAGGGGGGAGCAGTACTTC,CAWSVRGEQYF